This TCR beta chain came from a study of cytomegalovirus exposure and HLA in healthy donors. Study observations and caveats: Per a prior analysis, the majority of TCR beta V segments were productive roughly 87% or roughly 30% of the time. An apparent linkage of common viral pathogens to several of the most significant clusters emerged in a later analysis. 87-base-pair reads could not separate some V segments, including TRBV6-2 and TRBV6-3.

Primers: 60 Vbeta forward and 13 Jbeta reverse. Sequencing used immunoSEQ multiplex PCR; TCRdb keeps in-frame clones, though not all of them. The data hold under 200,000 clones, with roughly 79% observed a single time. A remark on this clone: The target antigen is unknown.

The CDR3 runs 16 residues. The V gene's germline CDR1 is WNHNN and CDR2 SYGVQD (reference sequence). Losses at the gene ends were 6 bases for V and 2 bases for J; bases not matched to a gene: 4. This clonotype was obtained from a man between 35 and 55 years old in good health and CMV-seronegative. This chain joins TRBV10-1 and TRBJ2-2, with 12 bases matching TRBD2. Sequenced sample: PBMCs. DNA for the CDR3: TGCGCCAGCAGCCGGACTAGCGGGGTTAACACCGGGGAGCTGTTTTTT. The encoded protein is CASSRTSGVNTGELFF.